This T cell receptor (beta chain) was sequenced during a study of blood T cells in healthy people across ages. The study's findings and limits: Age advanced and TCR beta diversity per million T cells fell, roughly linearly. Both naive CD4+ cell counts and diversity were greater in long-lived donors than in aged donors.

Points on this clonotype: Its specificity is unknown.

CDR3 length: 17 amino acids. The V and J ends lost 4 bases and 12 bases respectively, with 30 bases between them. For the second PCR, which ran for about 6 to 11 cycles, a sample-barcoded 5' primer and a J-beta primer mix were used. TCRdb re-called the 5' RACE reads through MiXCR, storing one row per CDR3 protein. The sample carries approximately 960,000 distinct CDR3 sequences, around 29% recorded once. Separately, the same data were catalogued under a study of T cells of mothers and their children. That publication notes: A few mothers and their six children, all healthy Caucasians, donated. None of the identified T cell clones proved to be persistent microchimeric clones.

The chain links TRBV12-3 or TRBV12-4 to TRBJ1-2; TRBD1 is a possible D gene (6 bases). Sequenced: blood. The source is a woman in her forties in good health. The chain's CDR3 is CASSSQAQVPGREGDTF. For the CDR3, the DNA is TGTGCCAGCAGTTCGCAGGCCCAGGTTCCAGGTCGTGAGGGGGACACCTTC.